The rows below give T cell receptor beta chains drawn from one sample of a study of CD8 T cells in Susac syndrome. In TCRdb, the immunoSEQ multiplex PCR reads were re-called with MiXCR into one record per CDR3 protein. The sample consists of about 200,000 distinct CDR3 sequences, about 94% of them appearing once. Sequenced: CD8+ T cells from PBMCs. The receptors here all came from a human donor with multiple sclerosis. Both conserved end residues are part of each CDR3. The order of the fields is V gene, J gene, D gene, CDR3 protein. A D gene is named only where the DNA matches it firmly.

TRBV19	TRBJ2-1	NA	CASSITGSHEQFF
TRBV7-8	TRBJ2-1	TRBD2	CASSPLLAGGWNEQFF
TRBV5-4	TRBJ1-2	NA	CASSLRGQGYGYTF
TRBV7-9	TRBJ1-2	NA	CASSARDINYGYTF
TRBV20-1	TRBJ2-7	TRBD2	CSAPAGGRREQYF
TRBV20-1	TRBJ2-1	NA	CSARGGTYPGGEQFF
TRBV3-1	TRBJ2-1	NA	CASSQVGITLGDEQFF
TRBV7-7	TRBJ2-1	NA	CASSPDPGSYNEQFF
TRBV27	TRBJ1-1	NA	CASSWDPGHMNTEAFF
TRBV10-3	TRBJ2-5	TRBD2	CAISDLAGFGTQYF
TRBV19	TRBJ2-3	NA	CASSILGEILDTQYF
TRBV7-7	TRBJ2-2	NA	CASSGPGELFF
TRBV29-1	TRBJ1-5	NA	CSVVLAGGQPQHF
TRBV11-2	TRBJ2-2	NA	CASSLQGNTGELFF
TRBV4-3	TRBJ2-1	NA	CASSQDASLNEQFF
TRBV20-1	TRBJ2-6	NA	CSAKTLAGHVLTF
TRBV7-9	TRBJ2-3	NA	CASSPSTTQYF
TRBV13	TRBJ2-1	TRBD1	CASSTRGDREGEQFF
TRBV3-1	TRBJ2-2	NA	CASSQIWNSGYTGELFF
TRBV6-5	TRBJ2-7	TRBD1	CASSYGTGGTYEQYF
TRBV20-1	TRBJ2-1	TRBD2	CSARVALAGGFYNEQFF
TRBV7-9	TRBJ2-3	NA	CASSRPGGDTQYF
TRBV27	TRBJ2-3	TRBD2	CASSLSPYRGGGTDTQYF
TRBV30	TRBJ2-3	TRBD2	CAWSPSGATDTQYF
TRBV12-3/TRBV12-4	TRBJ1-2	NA	CASSAFRGRGGGYTF
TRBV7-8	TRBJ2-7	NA	CASSLKSYEQYF
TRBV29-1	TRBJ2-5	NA	CSVARGETQYF
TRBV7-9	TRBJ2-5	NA	CASSQYRWTQETQYF
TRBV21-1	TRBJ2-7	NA	CASSKYYEQGDEQYF
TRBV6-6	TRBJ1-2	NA	CASSPPGLDYGYTF
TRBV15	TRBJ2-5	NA	CATSREAVSKETQYF
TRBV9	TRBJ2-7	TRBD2	CASSVGLAGGIYEQYF
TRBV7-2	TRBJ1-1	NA	CASSLAPGRGRDTEAFF
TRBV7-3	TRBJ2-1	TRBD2	CASSLLGLAGDNEQFF
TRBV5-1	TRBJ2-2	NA	CASTWEELNTGELFF
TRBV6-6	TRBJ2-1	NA	CAITGGLYNEQFF
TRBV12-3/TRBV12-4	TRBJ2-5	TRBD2	CASSPFPGLASGETQYF
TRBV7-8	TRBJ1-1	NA	CASSERVQTASEAFF
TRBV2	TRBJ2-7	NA	CASSEGSAESYEQYF
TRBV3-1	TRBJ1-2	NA	CASSQGQNVGGYTF
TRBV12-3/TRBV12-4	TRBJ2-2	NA	CASSLQIGPVELFF
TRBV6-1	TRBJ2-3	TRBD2	CASSEPVLAGELTDTQYF
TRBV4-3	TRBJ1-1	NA	CASSQDLEGQSVFF
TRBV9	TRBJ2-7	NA	CASSAGEVLYF
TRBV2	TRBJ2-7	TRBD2	CASRLLPGLASYEQYF